The following is a T cell receptor (beta chain) sequence with its context. Antigen unknown. The data originate from a study of cytomegalovirus exposure and HLA in healthy donors. The study, taken as a whole, reports: The study designated over 150 TCR beta chains cytomegalovirus-associated.

PCR amplification relied on 60 Vbeta primers (plus 13 Jbeta primers). Produced via immunoSEQ multiplex PCR; TCRdb's table is partial and in-frame only. The sample yields about 210,000 clones, 75% to 90% seen once. V was clipped by 4 bases and J by 2 bases, with 13 bases between them. This CDR3 comprises 15 residues. Germline V gene sequence: CDR1 SGHDT, CDR2 YYEEEE. The chain recombines TRBV5-6 with TRBJ1-3; unclear D gene. The clonotype originates from a woman younger than 45 in good health and CMV-seronegative. Sequencing input: PBMCs. CDR3 bases: TGTGCCAGCAGCCTAGCGTCTTTCGCTGGAAACACCATATATTTT. Its translation is CASSLASFAGNTIYF.